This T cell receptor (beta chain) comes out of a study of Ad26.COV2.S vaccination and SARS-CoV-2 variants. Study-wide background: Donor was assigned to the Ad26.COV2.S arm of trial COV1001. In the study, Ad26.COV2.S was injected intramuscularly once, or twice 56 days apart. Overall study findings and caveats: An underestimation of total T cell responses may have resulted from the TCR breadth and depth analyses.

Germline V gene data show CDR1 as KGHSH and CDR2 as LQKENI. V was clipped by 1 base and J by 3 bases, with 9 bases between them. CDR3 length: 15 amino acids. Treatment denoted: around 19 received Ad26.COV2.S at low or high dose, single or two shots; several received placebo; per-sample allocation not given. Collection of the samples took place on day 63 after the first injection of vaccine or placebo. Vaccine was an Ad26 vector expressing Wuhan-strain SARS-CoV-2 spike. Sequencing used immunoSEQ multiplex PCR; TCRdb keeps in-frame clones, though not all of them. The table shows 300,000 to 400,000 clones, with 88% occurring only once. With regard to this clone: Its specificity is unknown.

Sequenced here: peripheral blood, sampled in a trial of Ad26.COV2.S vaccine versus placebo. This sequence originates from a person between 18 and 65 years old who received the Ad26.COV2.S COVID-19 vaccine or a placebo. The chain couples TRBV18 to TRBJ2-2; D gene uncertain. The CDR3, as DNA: TGTGCCAGCTCACCACGGGGTTTCGACACCGGGGAGCTGTTTTTT. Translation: CASSPRGFDTGELFF.